Listed below are T cell receptor beta chains from one sample, sequenced in a study of control samples from healthy donors and cancer patients. The table came from immunoSEQ multiplex PCR; TCRdb's copy has only in-frame clones and leaves some out. The table includes tens of thousands of clones, roughly nine tenths detected once. Sequencing input: PBMCs. The receptors were gathered from a woman in her forties or fifties with colorectal cancer. Each CDR3 is given without its conserved first and last residue. Each record gives: J gene, V gene, D gene, CDR3 protein. A D gene is named only where the DNA matches it firmly.

J: TRBJ2-5
V: TRBV7-3
D: TRBD1
CDR3: ASSLQGQVMETQY

J: TRBJ1-2
V: TRBV28
D: -
CDR3: ASSLRGGYT

J: TRBJ1-1
V: TRBV2
D: -
CDR3: ASSQNEISNTEAF

J: TRBJ2-2
V: TRBV29-1
D: -
CDR3: SVGGVSGELF

J: TRBJ1-2
V: TRBV5-1
D: -
CDR3: ASTNTLNYGYT

J: TRBJ2-2
V: TRBV9
D: TRBD2
CDR3: ASSPGLAGKGGELF

J: TRBJ1-2
V: TRBV6-2/TRBV6-3
D: -
CDR3: ASCQTGANYGYT

J: TRBJ2-2
V: TRBV15
D: TRBD1
CDR3: ATSIRAGGNGELF

J: TRBJ2-6
V: TRBV4-1
D: TRBD2
CDR3: ASSPGGAASGANVLT

J: TRBJ2-4
V: TRBV5-8
D: TRBD1
CDR3: ASSAGQELAKNIQY

J: TRBJ1-5
V: TRBV30
D: -
CDR3: AWGKDSNQPQH

J: TRBJ1-3
V: TRBV30
D: -
CDR3: AWSLTDSGNTIY

J: TRBJ1-6
V: TRBV2
D: TRBD1
CDR3: ASTLQGASPLH

J: TRBJ1-4
V: TRBV15
D: TRBD1
CDR3: ATSLGTAGEKLF

J: TRBJ1-3
V: TRBV27
D: -
CDR3: ASGEGRNTIY

J: TRBJ1-6
V: TRBV27
D: -
CDR3: ASSLGNLNSPLH

J: TRBJ2-5
V: TRBV4-1
D: -
CDR3: ASSQGLVVAETQY

J: TRBJ1-5
V: TRBV3-1/TRBV3-2
D: -
CDR3: ASSHPLRRVWSIKSNQPQH

J: TRBJ1-2
V: TRBV29-1
D: -
CDR3: SVVSPADYYGYT

J: TRBJ2-5
V: TRBV11-3
D: TRBD2
CDR3: ASSPSGGTQY

J: TRBJ1-5
V: TRBV6-5
D: -
CDR3: ASSKGRAGNQPQH

J: TRBJ1-1
V: TRBV7-9
D: -
CDR3: ASSLGGGSTEAF

J: TRBJ1-2
V: TRBV6-2/TRBV6-3
D: -
CDR3: ASSWTNYGYT

J: TRBJ2-4
V: TRBV7-2
D: -
CDR3: ASSLVNIQY

J: TRBJ1-6
V: TRBV2
D: -
CDR3: ASRPGWPNSPLH

J: TRBJ2-3
V: TRBV6-2/TRBV6-3
D: -
CDR3: ASSYSGLPTQY

J: TRBJ1-4
V: TRBV7-9
D: -
CDR3: ASSPRGGDNEKLF

J: TRBJ2-2
V: TRBV18
D: -
CDR3: ASSPRQAAGELF

J: TRBJ1-2
V: TRBV10-3
D: -
CDR3: AISGQGRGYT

J: TRBJ2-1
V: TRBV6-6
D: -
CDR3: ASSPRPGGESHNEQF

J: TRBJ1-1
V: TRBV5-1
D: TRBD1
CDR3: ASSIQGHGTEAF

J: TRBJ1-1
V: TRBV4-3
D: -
CDR3: ASSQVAGPEAF

J: TRBJ2-1
V: TRBV19
D: -
CDR3: ASSIDWNEQF

J: TRBJ2-3
V: TRBV6-4
D: -
CDR3: ASSDSGLGTDTQY

J: TRBJ2-3
V: TRBV5-1
D: -
CDR3: ASSSSFDTQY

J: TRBJ1-2
V: TRBV5-4
D: TRBD1
CDR3: ASSKIQGVDGYT

J: TRBJ1-2
V: TRBV29-1
D: -
CDR3: SVQGGGPGYGYT

J: TRBJ2-5
V: TRBV5-1
D: TRBD2
CDR3: ASSFGGRAQETQY

J: TRBJ2-5
V: TRBV9
D: TRBD1
CDR3: ASSVGQVNGRETQY

J: TRBJ1-6
V: TRBV12-3/TRBV12-4
D: -
CDR3: ASSSARSPLH

J: TRBJ2-1
V: TRBV3-1/TRBV3-2
D: -
CDR3: ASSQGQSYNEQF

J: TRBJ1-2
V: TRBV15
D: -
CDR3: ATSRDRKGGYT

J: TRBJ1-4
V: TRBV9
D: -
CDR3: ASAYRDEKLF

J: TRBJ1-6
V: TRBV3-1/TRBV3-2
D: -
CDR3: ASSQGTGNSPLH

J: TRBJ1-2
V: TRBV7-2
D: -
CDR3: ASSPSGSTLDYGYT

J: TRBJ2-3
V: TRBV5-1
D: TRBD2
CDR3: ASRTERGFADTQY

J: TRBJ1-1
V: TRBV5-1
D: -
CDR3: ASSFDSRNTEAF

J: TRBJ1-5
V: TRBV6-1
D: -
CDR3: ASSERYGSNQPQH

J: TRBJ2-2
V: TRBV4-3
D: TRBD2
CDR3: ASSQEAVGGGRTGELF